Below are 9 T cell receptor beta chains sequenced from a single sample in a study of vaccination effects on CD4 cells after COVID-19. Profiling relied on immunoSEQ multiplex PCR, and the TCRdb table lists in-frame clones only, not all of them. The table includes roughly 42,000 clones, 77% detected once. These TCRs' antigens remain unknown. Sequencing in the ViraFEST assay came after antigen-specific CD4+ T cells had been expanded with viral peptide pools, which were used to stimulate PBMC. Upon completion of roughly ten days in culture, CD4+ T cells were isolated. Each vaccine recipient was nucleocapsid antibody negative and had no prior SARS-CoV-2 infection. The material sequenced was CD4+ T cells from PBMCs cultured with HCoV-NL63 spike peptides, taken before COVID-19 vaccination. These receptors were taken from a human donor who received a COVID-19 vaccine.

V and J are TRBV10-1 and TRBJ1-5; D is possibly TRBD1 (5 bases). The CDR3 is 17 residues long. V lost 4 bases, J lost 0 bases, and 16 bases lay in between. Germline V gene data show CDR1 as WNHNN and CDR2 as SYGVQD (reference sequence). CDR3 nucleotides: TGCGCCAGCAGTGTCCCTCCGAGGGGATATAGCAATCAGCCCCAGCATTTT. Amino acid sequence: CASSVPPRGYSNQPQHF.

The chain joins TRBV19 to TRBJ2-5; either TRBD1 or TRBD2 may supply D (5 bases each). The CDR3 is made up of 14 amino acids. Germline V CDR1 and CDR2: LNHDA, SQIVND (reference sequence). Trimming pared 5 bases from V and 5 bases from J, leaving 15 bases between. The CDR3 coding sequence is TGTGCCAGTAGTCCGCAGGGAGTAGGGGAGACCCAGTACTTC. It translates to CASSPQGVGETQYF.

The rearrangement uses TRBV5-1 and TRBJ1-3; 8 bases map to TRBD1. The CDR3 is made up of 20 amino acids. The trim removed 2 bases at V and 6 bases at J, leaving 22 bases unmatched. Germline V gives CDR1 SGHRS, CDR2 YFSETQ. CDR3 nucleotide sequence: TGCGCCAGCAGCTTACGTACGGGATGGTCTGGACAGGGATCGGCAAACACCATATATTTT. This codes for CASSLRTGWSGQGSANTIYF.

The chain employs TRBV7-3 and TRBJ1-3; TRBD1 matches 9 bases. Looked up from germline, CDR1 is SGHTA and CDR2 is FQGTGA. The trim removed 5 bases at V and 0 bases at J, leaving 5 bases unmatched. This CDR3 region has 16 residues. The DNA for the CDR3 is TGTGCCAGCAGCCACGGGACAGGGAACTCTGGAAACACCATATATTTT. As protein: CASSHGTGNSGNTIYF.

The chain has TRBV5-1 and TRBJ2-5; no clear D gene. V was cut by 1 base and J by 1 base, with 8 bases left in between. This CDR3 has 14 amino acids. Germline V gene data show CDR1 as SGHRS and CDR2 as YFSETQ. The CDR3 DNA reads TGCGCCAGCAGCTTGAATCTAGTCCAAGAGACCCAGTACTTC. Translation gives CASSLNLVQETQYF. Looking up the rest from reference TRBV5-1 and TRBJ2-5 gives the full variable domain: KAGVTQTPRYLIKTRGQQVTLSCSPISGHRSVSWYQQTPGQGLQFLFEYFSETQRNKGNFPGRFSGRQFSNSRSEMNVSTLELGDSALYLCASSLNLVQETQYFGPGTRLLVL.

The rearrangement links TRBV9 to TRBJ1-1, with D possibly TRBD1 on 5 matching bases. The CDR3 runs to 15 residues. Germline CDR1 is SGDLS and CDR2 is YYNGEE. Trimming removed 3 bases from V and 1 base from J, with 13 bases in between. CDR3 nucleotide sequence: TGTGCCAGCAGCGGTCGGACATCTTCGAACACTGAAGCTTTCTTT. Protein product: CASSGRTSSNTEAFF.

In its sample, this clone was seen a few times. V usage is TRBV2 and J usage is TRBJ2-7, with TRBD1 matching 7 bases. The V and J ends lost 6 bases and 3 bases, in that order; junction bases with no gene match: 5. Per the germline V gene, CDR1 is SNHLY and CDR2 is FYNNEI. The CDR3 runs to 13 residues. The CDR3 nucleotides read TGTGCCAGCAGGAAACAGGGGAACTACGAGCAGTACGTC. Amino acids: CASRKQGNYEQYV.

The chain carries TRBV6-5 and TRBJ1-3; D may be TRBD1 (5 bases). Trimming took off 0 bases at V and 1 base at J, with 10 bases between the two ends. Germline V gene lookup returns CDR1 MNHEY and CDR2 SVGAGI. The CDR3 loop spans 16 amino acids. The CDR3: CASSYSGAYSGNTIYF. The CDR3 DNA reads TGTGCCAGCAGTTACTCAGGGGCATATTCTGGAAACACCATATATTTT.

The chain is built from TRBV19 and TRBJ2-2; TRBD2 aligns across 14 bases. V was clipped by 5 bases and J by 1 base; unmatched bases: 6. Germline values: CDR1 LNHDA, CDR2 SQIVND (reference sequence). CDR3 length equals 18 residues. Here the CDR3 DNA reads TGTGCCAGTAGTGTAACCGGGACTAGCGGGGGGAACACCGGGGAGCTGTTTTTT. It encodes CASSVTGTSGGNTGELFF. The variable domain in full, with the rest retrieved from reference TRBV19 and TRBJ2-2, is DGGITQSPKYLFRKEGQNVTLSCEQNLNHDAMYWYRQDPGQGLRLIYYSQIVNDFQKGDIAEGYSVSREKKESFPLTVTSAQKNPTAFYLCASSVTGTSGGNTGELFFGEGSRLTVL.